This T cell receptor (beta chain) was captured in a study of neurological immune-mediated disorders. This clonotype was counted many times. By 5'RACE with 10-nucleotide random UMIs, the cDNA was made. TCRdb ran MiXCR on the 5' RACE reads and lists one entry per CDR3 protein. Among around 60,000 distinct CDR3 sequences listed, approximately 3.1% were seen once. V gave up 3 bases and J gave up 2 bases; unmatched junction bases: 1. There are 13 residues in the CDR3. Germline CDR1 reads SGDLS; CDR2 reads YYNGEE. The unsorted libraries originated from 2 million PBMCs kept at -80 C. The TCR originated in a woman aged 55-69 years with multiple sclerosis. The material sequenced was PBMCs. The chain combines TRBV9 with TRBJ2-7; 8 nucleotides agree with TRBD2. The CDR3 protein is CASSEGLAYEQYF. The CDR3 DNA sequence: TGTGCCAGCAGCGAGGGACTAGCCTACGAGCAGTACTTC.